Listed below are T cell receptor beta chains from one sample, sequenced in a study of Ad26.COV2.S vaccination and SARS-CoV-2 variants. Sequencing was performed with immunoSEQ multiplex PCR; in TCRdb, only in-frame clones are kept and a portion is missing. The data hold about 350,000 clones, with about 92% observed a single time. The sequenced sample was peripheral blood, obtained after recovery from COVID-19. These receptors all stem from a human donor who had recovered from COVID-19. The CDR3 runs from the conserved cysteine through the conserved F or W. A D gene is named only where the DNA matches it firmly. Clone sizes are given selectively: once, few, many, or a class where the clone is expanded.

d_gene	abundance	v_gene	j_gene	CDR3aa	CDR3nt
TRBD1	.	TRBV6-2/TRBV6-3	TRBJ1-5	CASSRDRGGGNQPQHF	TGTGCCAGCAGTCGGGACAGGGGTGGGGGCAATCAGCCCCAGCATTTT
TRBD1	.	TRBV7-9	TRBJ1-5	CASTLGGTGDQPQHF	TGTGCCAGCACCTTGGGGGGGACAGGGGATCAGCCCCAGCATTTT
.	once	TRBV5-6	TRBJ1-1	CASSLAGRNTEAFF	TGTGCCAGCAGCTTGGCCGGGCGGAACACTGAAGCTTTCTTT
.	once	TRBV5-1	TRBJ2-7	CASSFDSYEQYF	TGCGCCAGCAGCTTCGACAGTTACGAGCAGTACTTC
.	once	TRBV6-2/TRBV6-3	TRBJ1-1	CASSYSGLEGLAFF	TGTGCCAGCAGTTACTCGGGACTGGAGGGTCTAGCTTTCTTT
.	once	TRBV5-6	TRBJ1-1	CASSLSGGTEAFF	TGTGCCAGCAGCTTGTCCGGGGGGACTGAAGCTTTCTTT
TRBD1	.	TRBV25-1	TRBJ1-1	CASSPNGWTGFTEAFF	TGTGCCAGCAGTCCCAATGGATGGACAGGGTTCACTGAAGCTTTCTTT
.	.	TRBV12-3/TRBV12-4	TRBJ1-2	CASSFSGKGYTF	TGTGCCAGCAGTTTTTCAGGGAAAGGCTACACCTTC
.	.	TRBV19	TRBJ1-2	CASSPGPLVGYTF	TGTGCCAGTAGTCCCGGGCCCTTGGTTGGCTACACCTTC
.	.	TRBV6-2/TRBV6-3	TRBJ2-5	CASSYGGGDSQETQYF	TGTGCCAGCAGTTACGGAGGGGGAGACTCCCAAGAGACCCAGTACTTC
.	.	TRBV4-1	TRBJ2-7	CASSQDGRYEQYF	TGCGCCAGCAGCCAAGATGGCAGGTACGAGCAGTACTTC
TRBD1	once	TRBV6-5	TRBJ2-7	CASSYSGQPHEQYF	TGTGCCAGCAGTTACTCGGGACAGCCGCACGAGCAGTACTTC
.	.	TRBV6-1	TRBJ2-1	CASSEAGYNEQFF	TGTGCCAGCAGTGAGGCAGGCTACAATGAGCAGTTCTTC
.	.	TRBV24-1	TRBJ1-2	CATSDPTRDYGYTF	TGTGCCACCAGTGATCCGACGAGGGACTATGGCTACACCTTC
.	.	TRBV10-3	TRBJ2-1	CAISHIDRSYNEQFF	TGTGCCATCAGTCACATAGACAGGTCCTACAATGAGCAGTTCTTC
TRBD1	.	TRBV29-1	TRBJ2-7	CSGGQGAYEQYF	TGCAGCGGGGGACAGGGGGCGTACGAGCAGTACTTC
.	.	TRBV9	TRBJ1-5	CASSGSPNQPQHF	TGTGCCAGCAGCGGGTCTCCTAATCAGCCCCAGCATTTT
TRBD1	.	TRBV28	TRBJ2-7	CASILSGTGGYEQYF	TGTGCCAGCATCCTATCCGGGACAGGGGGCTACGAGCAGTACTTC